The text below deals with one TCR beta chain. The antigen it binds to is not known. Base qualities are missing; no much larger clone stands one base away. CDR3 length: 14 amino acids, cysteine to phenylalanine. Only the CDR3 region is kept as DNA, spanning 42 bases read in frame from base 1. The germline V gene encodes CDR1 SGHTA and CDR2 FQGNSA. After removal of 1 base from V and 4 bases from J, the junction retains 3 bases not matched to a gene. One collaborating source in Seattle enrolled patients during active infection and followed them longitudinally through the course of disease. Whole blood was collected in K2EDTA tubes by collaborating institutions according to the institutions' own protocols. For TCRbeta analysis, collaborators shipped samples in one of three forms: frozen whole blood, isolated PBMCs, or DNA extracted from either of those sample types. These data originate in a study of blood T cell repertoires in COVID-19 (dated by TCRdb to between 2020 and 2021). Describing the broader study: Samples covering the acute and convalescent phases of COVID-19 were provided by collaborators in the United States, Italy and Spain. Where available, HLA class I and class II types were obtained from metadata supplied by the sample provider rather than from assay-based typing. The samples were drawn from the first 160 participants of the ongoing ImmuneRACE study and from 1,254 subjects provided by 6 global collaborators. The material from the prospective study consisted of cDNA or gDNA derived from T cells, B-cell-depleted T cells, or PBMCs. The dataset comprised deeply sampled blood TCRbeta repertoires from subjects exposed to, actively infected with, or recovered from COVID-19. Nearly every sample came with metadata listing a de-identified subject ID, COVID-19 status, age in years and sex. The repertoires were released in a freely available public database meant as a resource for research on the immune response to SARS-CoV-2.

Results and caveats for the whole study, not just this receptor: The quantity of clinical and demographic metadata differed by source and by participant and was supplied without curation.

TCRbeta CDR3 regions were amplified from genomic DNA using the immunoSEQ Assay, a bias-controlled multiplex PCR. Processing in the source paper ran as follows. Within the assay, amplification of reference gene primers was used to estimate how many nucleated cells each sample contained. To quantify the absolute abundance of each unique TCRbeta CDR3 rearrangement, sequence reads were collapsed and filtered. For each sample, productive Simpson clonality was calculated as the square root of Simpson's diversity index over productive rearrangements. TCRdb carries this immuneACCESS record with in-frame sequences only. Its versions omit some clonotypes, under half of them owing to an unresolved V gene in the studies checked, with the rest unexplained. That table supplies the V and J calls and clone size; D and trimming were determined from the DNA. In this sample the table shows 250,000 to 300,000 clones, over 80% of which occur a single time. The leading ten clones occupy 10% of the sample.

Material for sequencing was peripheral blood. The V and J genes are TRBV7-2 and TRBJ2-7, with TRBD2 matching 8 junction bases. The TCR comes from a woman in her 70s with COVID-19, enrolled during active disease. The DNA sequence is as follows: TGTGCCAGCAGCTTAGATCCGGGAGGGTACGAGCAGTACTTC. The translation is CASSLDPGGYEQYF.